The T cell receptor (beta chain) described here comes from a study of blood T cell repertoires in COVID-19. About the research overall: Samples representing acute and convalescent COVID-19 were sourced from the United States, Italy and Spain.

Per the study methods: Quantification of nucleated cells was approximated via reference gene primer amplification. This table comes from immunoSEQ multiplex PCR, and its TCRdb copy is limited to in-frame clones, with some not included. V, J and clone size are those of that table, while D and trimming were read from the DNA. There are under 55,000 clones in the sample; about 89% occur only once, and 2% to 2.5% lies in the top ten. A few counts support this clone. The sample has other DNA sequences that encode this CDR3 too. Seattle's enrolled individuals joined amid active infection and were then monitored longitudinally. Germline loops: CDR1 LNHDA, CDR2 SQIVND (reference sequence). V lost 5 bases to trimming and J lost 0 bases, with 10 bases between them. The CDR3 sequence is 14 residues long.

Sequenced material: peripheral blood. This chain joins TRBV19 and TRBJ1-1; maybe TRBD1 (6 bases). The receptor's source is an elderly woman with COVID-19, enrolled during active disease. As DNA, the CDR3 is TGTGCCAGTAGTCCCCAGGGGATGAACACTGAAGCTTTCTTT. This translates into CASSPQGMNTEAFF.